The clone carrying this TCR beta chain turned up a few times. The data stem from a study of blood T cells in healthy people across ages. The second PCR ran about 6 to 12 cycles with a sample-barcoded 5' primer and J-beta primers. TCRdb processed the 5' RACE reads anew with MiXCR; each CDR3 protein has one entry. This table has about 800,000 distinct CDR3 sequences, roughly 25% appearing once. The CDR3 covers 16 residues. Deletions cut 2 bases from V and 4 bases from J, with 14 bases between. Germline V CDR1 and CDR2: MNHEY, SMNVEV (reference sequence). This sample was shared with a second study, whose subject was T cells of mothers and their children. As reported in that work: Detection yielded no persistent microchimeric T cell clones.

This TCR came from a boy aged 5-17 years in good health. The rearrangement joins TRBV27 to TRBJ2-2, with D perhaps TRBD2 (6 bases). The sequencing input was blood. CDR3 bases: TGTGCCAGCAGTTTAATCGGGACTTACGTCACCGGGGAGCTGTTTTTT. This gives the protein CASSLIGTYVTGELFF.